This T cell receptor beta chain emerged from a study of Ad26.COV2.S vaccination and SARS-CoV-2 variants. In the study overall: Donor was in the COV1001 Ad26.COV2.S trial arm. Ad26.COV2.S shots went into the muscle once or twice, 56 days apart.

The protocol was immunoSEQ multiplex PCR, while the TCRdb copy is restricted to in-frame clones and leaves out a portion. The sample has about 680,000 clones, around 90% seen once. Treatment reported: around 19 received Ad26.COV2.S at low or high dose, single or two shots; about 5 received placebo; per-sample allocation not given. The investigators took samples on day 63 after the first vaccine or placebo injection. Cohort 1b enrolled adults aged 18-55 years in Boston. V shed 6 bases and J shed 1 base, with 6 bases lying between them. CDR3 length equals 12 residues. This TCR was recovered from a person aged 18-60 years who received the Ad26.COV2.S COVID-19 vaccine or a placebo. The rearrangement uses TRBV12-3 or TRBV12-4 and TRBJ1-1; D gene ambiguous. The sequencing used peripheral blood, collected in a trial of Ad26.COV2.S vaccine versus placebo. The CDR3 DNA follows: TGTGCCAGCAGACGACGGAACACTGAAGCTTTCTTT. The encoded protein is CASRRRNTEAFF.